The 7 T cell receptor beta chains below all came from one sample that was sequenced in a study of spatial heterogeneity in lung cancer (dated by TCRdb to about 2019). Receptor amplification or capture employed 5' RACE. Sequencing used a NextSeq 500. TCRdb redid the processing of the public reads, applying fastp at Q25 and MiXCR, and retained in-frame beta chains. Merged by CDR3 protein, the rows form single entries marked with the most common genes and DNA. In all, the sample holds nearly 80,000 distinct CDR3 sequences, and roughly 8% of those were seen once. About 7% of the sample lies in the top ten. The time point label for this specimen denotes: sample taken at primary tumor resection. Material: PBMCs, obtained at surgery. All receptors come from a male donor with early-stage non-small cell lung cancer.

The sample holds many counts of this clonotype. The chain employs TRBV29-1 and TRBJ2-3; 8 bases match TRBD2. After removal of 6 bases from V and 0 bases from J, the junction contained 8 bases not matched to a gene. Germline CDR1 is SQVTM and CDR2 is ANQGSEA. The CDR3 is made up of 15 amino acids. The CDR3: CSVRLGGGSTDTQYF. In nucleotides, the CDR3 is TGCAGCGTCCGTCTCGGCGGGGGGAGCACAGATACGCAGTATTTT.

This clonotype was counted at least ten times. The V and J genes are TRBV29-1 and TRBJ2-1; 8 bases map to TRBD2. Germline lookup yields CDR1 SQVTM and CDR2 ANQGSEA. The CDR3 spans 14 residues. The V gene end was trimmed by 4 bases and the J gene end by 5 bases; junction bases not matched to a gene: 7. The CDR3 DNA sequence: TGCAGCGTTGTACGAGCGGGAGTAAACAATGAGCAGTTCTTC. The encoded protein is CSVVRAGVNNEQFF.

Many counts were recorded for this clonotype. The chain carries TRBV29-1 and TRBJ2-1, with D maybe TRBD2 (6 bases). This CDR3 is built from 12 residues. The V and J ends lost 6 bases and 6 bases respectively, with 12 bases between them. In germline, CDR1 is SQVTM, CDR2 ANQGSEA. CDR3 sequence reads: CSVTDGSNEQFF. CDR3 bases: TGCAGCGTAACCGACGGGAGCAATGAGCAGTTCTTC.

This clonotype was detected a few times. This chain links TRBV10-2 with TRBJ1-1; TRBD1 agrees at 7 bases. Germline V lookup: CDR1 WSHSY, CDR2 SAAADI. The V gene end was trimmed by 6 bases and the J gene end by 0 bases; junction bases not matched to a gene: 10. CDR3 size: 16 residues. In DNA form, the CDR3 reads TGCGCCAGCAGCATCCGGGACAGAGTCATGAACACTGAAGCTTTCTTT. This codes for CASSIRDRVMNTEAFF.

For this clonotype: This may stem from a read error, because a much larger clone lies one nucleotide away. This chain connects TRBV12-3 or TRBV12-4 to TRBJ2-7; D is undetermined. The CDR3 consists of 13 residues. In DNA form, the CDR3 reads TGTGCCAGCAGTTTTCTTGGGGTCTACGAGCAGCACTTC. Amino acids: CASSFLGVYEQHF.

The chain couples TRBV18 to TRBJ2-5; 9 bases agree with TRBD1. Trimming cost V 2 bases and J 6 bases; bases outside gene matches: 10. In germline, CDR1 is KGHSH, CDR2 LQKENI. This CDR3 is 16 amino acids long. The CDR3 sequence: CASSPKRDRDGKTQYF. CDR3 nucleotide sequence: TGTGCCAGCTCACCAAAACGGGACAGGGATGGAAAGACCCAGTACTTC. Supplemented by reference TRBV18 and TRBJ2-5, the full variable domain reads NAGVMQNPRHLVRRRGQEARLRCSPMKGHSHVYWYRQLPEEGLKFMVYLQKENIIDESGMPKERFSAEFPKEGPSILRIQQVVRGDSAAYFCASSPKRDRDGKTQYFGPGTRLLVL.

Notes on this clonotype: At one boundary the junction diverges from the germline segment, which might be a read error. V is TRBV4-1 and J is TRBJ2-7, with TRBD1 matching over 7 bases. The CDR3 runs to 16 residues. From germline, CDR1 is MGHRA and CDR2 YSYEKL. The CDR3 DNA sequence: TGCGTCAGCAGCCAAGATGGACAGGCGCTGAGGGACGAGCAGTACTTC. Encoded protein: CVSSQDGQALRDEQYF.